This T cell receptor beta chain was obtained from a study of blood T cell repertoires in COVID-19. V was pared by 5 bases and J by 7 bases, with 9 bases between. The CDR3 sequence is 11 residues long. Germline CDR1 MGHRA, CDR2 YSYEKL. The data were produced by immunoSEQ multiplex PCR, yet TCRdb's version contains in-frame clones alone and is incomplete. The profile shows tens of thousands of clones, roughly 89% of them singletons. Sequencing input: peripheral blood. The chain is built from TRBV4-1 and TRBJ2-7, with a weak D call TRBD2 (5 bases). This TCR was sampled from a woman aged 80 or older with active COVID-19. CDR3 sequence: CASSSRGEQYF. CDR3 DNA sequence: TGCGCCAGCAGCTCCCGGGGAGAGCAGTACTTC.